The rows below give T cell receptor beta chains drawn from one sample of a study of metastatic and nonmetastatic thyroid tumors. From the PCR reads, TCRdb re-called clones with MiXCR. The sample lists some 20,000 clones, about 24% occurring once. Input material: tumor tissue. The receptors come from a female donor with papillary thyroid cancer or a benign thyroid nodule (not recorded which). Some clones in this sample may be carry-over from other donors' samples. CDR3s include the opening cysteine and the closing phenylalanine or tryptophan. D genes are given only for firm matches. A row's size may be missing; if present it is once, few, many or a size class.

D gene: -
clone size: many
J gene: TRBJ2-3
CDR3 length: 14
V gene: TRBV19
CDR3 protein: CASKAGASTDTQYF
CDR3 DNA: TGTGCCAGTAAGGCAGGGGCGTCCACAGATACGCAGTATTTT

D gene: TRBD2
clone size: many
J gene: TRBJ2-1
CDR3 length: 14
V gene: TRBV7-7
CDR3 protein: CASSPGLADNEQFF
CDR3 DNA: TGTGCTAGCAGCCCGGGACTAGCGGACAATGAGCAGTTCTTC

D gene: TRBD1
clone size: -
J gene: TRBJ2-7
CDR3 length: 14
V gene: TRBV6-1
CDR3 protein: CASRAGTGRYEQYF
CDR3 DNA: TGTGCCAGCAGAGCCGGGACAGGGCGCTACGAGCAGTACTTC

D gene: TRBD1
clone size: many
J gene: TRBJ2-4
CDR3 length: 17
V gene: TRBV4-1
CDR3 protein: CASRQVGTGVAKNIQYF
CDR3 DNA: TGCGCCAGCAGGCAAGTCGGGACAGGGGTTGCCAAAAACATTCAGTACTTC

D gene: TRBD1
clone size: medium-sized
J gene: TRBJ1-1
CDR3 length: 14
V gene: TRBV7-2
CDR3 protein: CASRTLTGETEAFF
CDR3 DNA: TGTGCCAGCAGAACACTGACAGGGGAAACTGAAGCTTTCTTT

D gene: TRBD1
clone size: medium-sized
J gene: TRBJ2-7
CDR3 length: 14
V gene: TRBV6-1
CDR3 protein: CASSSRTGLYEQYF
CDR3 DNA: TGTGCCAGCAGTTCCAGGACAGGGCTTTACGAGCAGTACTTC

D gene: -
clone size: medium-sized
J gene: TRBJ1-3
CDR3 length: 14
V gene: TRBV11-2
CDR3 protein: CASSPQESGNTIYF
CDR3 DNA: TGTGCCAGCAGCCCCCAGGAGTCTGGAAACACCATATATTTT

D gene: -
clone size: -
J gene: TRBJ1-1
CDR3 length: 8
V gene: TRBV28
CDR3 protein: CASSGGVF
CDR3 DNA: TGTGCCAGCAGTGGGGGTGTCTTT

D gene: -
clone size: -
J gene: TRBJ2-7
CDR3 length: 14
V gene: TRBV6-1
CDR3 protein: CASSPGLAAYEQYF
CDR3 DNA: TGTGCCAGCAGTCCGGGACTTGCAGCCTACGAGCAGTACTTC

D gene: TRBD1
clone size: many
J gene: TRBJ2-3
CDR3 length: 13
V gene: TRBV7-9
CDR3 protein: CATAPRGPDTQYF
CDR3 DNA: TGTGCCACGGCACCCAGGGGGCCAGATACGCAGTATTTT

D gene: -
clone size: -
J gene: TRBJ1-3
CDR3 length: 15
V gene: TRBV11-2
CDR3 protein: CASSLGGSSGNTIYF
CDR3 DNA: TGTGCCAGCAGCTTAGGTGGGAGCTCTGGAAACACCATATATTTT

D gene: TRBD1
clone size: -
J gene: TRBJ2-7
CDR3 length: 15
V gene: TRBV25-1
CDR3 protein: CASSAGTGSTYEQYF
CDR3 DNA: TGTGCCAGCAGTGCTGGGACAGGGTCTACCTACGAGCAGTACTTC

D gene: -
clone size: many
J gene: TRBJ1-2
CDR3 length: 16
V gene: TRBV11-2
CDR3 protein: CASSHISPGARQGYTF
CDR3 DNA: TGTGCCAGCAGCCACATAAGTCCGGGGGCGAGGCAAGGCTACACCTTC

D gene: TRBD2
clone size: few
J gene: TRBJ2-3
CDR3 length: 18
V gene: TRBV6-6
CDR3 protein: CASRLLGFRGERGDTQYF
CDR3 DNA: TGTGCCAGCAGACTATTAGGGTTCCGGGGGGAAAGGGGCGATACGCAGTATTTT

D gene: -
clone size: medium-sized
J gene: TRBJ2-1
CDR3 length: 10
V gene: TRBV20-1
CDR3 protein: CSAAAAEQFF
CDR3 DNA: TGCAGTGCCGCTGCGGCTGAGCAGTTCTTC

D gene: -
clone size: medium-sized
J gene: TRBJ2-7
CDR3 length: 15
V gene: TRBV28
CDR3 protein: CASSRPGPPTYEQYF
CDR3 DNA: TGTGCCAGCAGCCGGCCGGGACCACCGACCTACGAGCAGTACTTC

D gene: -
clone size: -
J gene: TRBJ2-3
CDR3 length: 16
V gene: TRBV20-1
CDR3 protein: CSARDLGGRSTDTQYF
CDR3 DNA: TGCAGTGCTAGAGATTTAGGTGGCCGAAGCACAGATACGCAGTATTTT

D gene: -
clone size: medium-sized
J gene: TRBJ2-7
CDR3 length: 12
V gene: TRBV28
CDR3 protein: CALGQGPYEQYF
CDR3 DNA: TGTGCACTCGGGCAGGGTCCCTACGAGCAGTACTTC

D gene: -
clone size: -
J gene: TRBJ2-1
CDR3 length: 15
V gene: TRBV18
CDR3 protein: CVSSPSDSPGLKQFF
CDR3 DNA: TGTGTCAGCTCACCATCGGACAGTCCGGGGTTGAAGCAGTTCTTC

D gene: -
clone size: -
J gene: TRBJ2-7
CDR3 length: 13
V gene: TRBV6-5
CDR3 protein: CASSYSYDNEQYF
CDR3 DNA: TGTGCCAGCAGTTACTCGTATGACAACGAGCAGTACTTC

D gene: TRBD2
clone size: -
J gene: TRBJ2-1
CDR3 length: 15
V gene: TRBV5-1
CDR3 protein: CASSLGLASYNEQFF
CDR3 DNA: TGCGCCAGCAGCCTTGGACTAGCAAGTTACAATGAGCAGTTCTTC

D gene: -
clone size: -
J gene: TRBJ2-3
CDR3 length: 15
V gene: TRBV7-9
CDR3 protein: CASSLVKGTTDTQYF
CDR3 DNA: TGTGCCAGCAGCTTAGTGAAGGGGACCACAGATACGCAGTATTTT

D gene: TRBD2
clone size: -
J gene: TRBJ2-2
CDR3 length: 15
V gene: TRBV20-1
CDR3 protein: CSARDLAGDTGELFF
CDR3 DNA: TGCAGTGCTAGAGATCTAGCGGGAGACACCGGGGAGCTGTTTTTT

D gene: TRBD1
clone size: few
J gene: TRBJ1-2
CDR3 length: 14
V gene: TRBV19
CDR3 protein: CASSRRGQDYGYTF
CDR3 DNA: TGTGCCAGTAGTAGGAGGGGGCAGGACTATGGCTACACCTTC